The 25 T cell receptor beta chains reported below all come from one sample, sequenced in a study of graft-versus-host responses after intestinal transplantation. Sequencing used immunoSEQ multiplex PCR; TCRdb keeps in-frame clones, though not all of them. In the table there are some 110,000 clones, more than 85% of which are singletons. Their antigen targets remain unknown. Sequences were derived from unstimulated CD8+ T cells sorted from spleen or lymph node cells, sampled before transplant. Receptors were obtained from a human donor who was the organ donor for an intestinal transplant.

This chain joins TRBV9 and TRBJ2-3, with D perhaps TRBD2 (5 bases). The CDR3 is made up of 16 amino acids. Between the trimmed V and J ends, which lost 3 bases and 4 bases, there was a span of 18 bases. The V gene's germline CDR1 is SGDLS and CDR2 YYNGEE. The CDR3 is CASSARFWADSDTQYF. CDR3 nucleotide sequence: TGTGCCAGCAGCGCGAGGTTTTGGGCGGACTCAGATACGCAGTATTTT.

The genes are TRBV5-1 and TRBJ2-5, with 10 bases aligning to TRBD1. This CDR3 has 16 amino acids. Germline CDR1 and CDR2: SGHRS and YFSETQ. Unmatched junction bases numbered 10, after V lost 4 bases and J lost 4 bases. The CDR3 bases are TGCGCCAGCAGCCATAACCCCGGACAGGGGGTAGAGACCCAGTACTTC. Translation: CASSHNPGQGVETQYF.

V is TRBV9 and J is TRBJ1-5; 9 positions match TRBD1. This CDR3 contains 15 residues. The germline V gene encodes CDR1 SGDLS and CDR2 YYNGEE. V shed 0 bases, J shed 8 bases, and the junction held 6 bases outside the gene matches. The CDR3 spells CASSVGSGDREPQHF. The DNA for the CDR3 is TGTGCCAGCAGCGTAGGCTCAGGGGACAGGGAGCCCCAGCATTTT.

The J gene is TRBJ1-5, the V gene TRBV4-2; a weak D match, TRBD1 (6 bases). The CDR3 is 14 residues long. Germline CDR1 and CDR2: LGHNA and YNFKEQ. Between the trimmed V and J ends, which lost 4 bases and 4 bases, there was a span of 11 bases. CDR3 bases: TGTGCCAGCAGCCGCACTACAGGGAATCAGCCCCAGCATTTT. Protein: CASSRTTGNQPQHF.

This clone was observed a single time. The genes are TRBV7-9 and TRBJ2-7; TRBD1 aligns across 10 bases. The CDR3 extends over 15 amino acids. V was pared by 5 bases and J by 4 bases, with 8 bases of the junction left unmatched. The germline gives CDR1 SEHNR, CDR2 FQNEAQ (reference sequence). As DNA, the CDR3 is TGTGCCAGCAGCGCAACCGACAGGGGGCTTTACGAGCAGTACTTC. The encoded protein is CASSATDRGLYEQYF.

The genes are TRBV29-1 and TRBJ2-7, with D possibly matching TRBD2 (6 bases). Germline V gene data show CDR1 as SQVTM and CDR2 as ANQGSEA. V was pared by 4 bases and J by 4 bases, with 14 bases between. The CDR3 has 13 amino acids. The CDR3 protein is CSVVGQGGYEQYF. CDR3 in DNA: TGCAGCGTTGTGGGCCAGGGAGGTTACGAGCAGTACTTC.

The V gene is TRBV2, the J gene TRBJ2-7; 9 bases line up with TRBD2. Germline assignment: CDR1 SNHLY and CDR2 FYNNEI. The CDR3 spans 18 residues. The V gene end was trimmed by 1 base and the J gene end by 4 bases; junction bases not matched to a gene: 14. The CDR3 region has the DNA TGTGCCAGCAGTGAAGGGGTCGATGGAGCGGGAGGCCCTTACGAGCAGTACTTC. Translated: CASSEGVDGAGGPYEQYF.

The V gene is TRBV7-9, the J gene TRBJ2-3; D perhaps matches TRBD1 (5 bases). Germline CDR1 and CDR2: SEHNR and FQNEAQ (reference sequence). V was shortened by 5 bases and J by 9 bases, with 9 bases between the two germline ends. CDR3 length: 11 amino acids. CDR3 in amino acids: CASSEGATQYF. CDR3 coding DNA: TGTGCCAGCAGCGAAGGGGCAACGCAGTATTTT.

This clone showed up just once. This sequence joins TRBV7-9 and TRBJ1-4; 9 bases align to TRBD1. Germline loops: CDR1 SEHNR, CDR2 FQNEAQ (reference sequence). The V segment lost 5 bases and the J segment 7 bases; nucleotides outside the gene matches: 8. The CDR3 has 15 amino acids. The CDR3 region has the DNA TGTGCCAGCAGCCCCAGACAGGGGGAAGTTGAAAAACTGTTTTTT. This sequence encodes CASSPRQGEVEKLFF.

This chain uses TRBV20-1 with TRBJ2-1; no clear D gene. The CDR3 is 11 residues long. Trimming removed 6 bases at V and 5 bases at J, with 8 bases between. The germline CDR1 and CDR2 sequences are DFQATT and SNEGSKA (reference sequence). The CDR3 bases are TGCAGTGCCGATCCGGACAATGAGCAGTTCTTC. It codes for CSADPDNEQFF.

This sequence joins TRBV7-6 and TRBJ2-1; D possibly corresponds to TRBD2 (6 bases). The V gene's germline CDR1 is SGHVS and CDR2 FNYEAQ. The CDR3 loop spans 17 amino acids. Trimming removed 0 bases at V and 6 bases at J, with 18 bases between. The CDR3, as DNA: TGTGCCAGCAGCTTAGCTTGGAGCGGGCGGGGACTCAATGAGCAGTTCTTC. Translated: CASSLAWSGRGLNEQFF. The full variable domain, with the rest looked up from reference TRBV7-6 and TRBJ2-1, is GAGVSQSPRYKVTKRGQDVALRCDPISGHVSLYWYRQALGQGPEFLTYFNYEAQQDKSGLPNDRFSAERPEGSISTLTIQRTEQRDSAMYRCASSLAWSGRGLNEQFFGPGTRLTVL.

As to this clone: Distinct nucleotide sequences in the sample also encode this CDR3. The chain combines TRBV27 with TRBJ1-5, with a possible D match to TRBD1 (5 bases). Germline CDR1 is MNHEY and CDR2 is SMNVEV (reference sequence). The ends were cut back, 0 bases at V and 1 base at J, with 10 bases in the middle. The CDR3 extends over 16 amino acids. CDR3 sequence reads: CASSLSGEGSNQPQHF. In nucleotides, the CDR3 is TGTGCCAGCAGTTTATCGGGGGAAGGGAGCAATCAGCCCCAGCATTTT.

The chain has TRBV27 and TRBJ1-5, with a weak D call TRBD1 (5 bases). The germline V gene has CDR1 MNHEY and CDR2 SMNVEV (reference sequence). Trimming shortened V by 3 bases and J by 7 bases, and 10 bases separated the two germline ends. The CDR3 spans 13 residues. DNA for the CDR3: TGTGCCAGCAGTTTCCGGGACCAGCAGCCCCAGCATTTT. This gives the protein CASSFRDQQPQHF.

J is TRBJ1-2 and V is TRBV30; 10 bases are shared with TRBD1. Germline V gives CDR1 GTSNPN, CDR2 SVGIG (reference sequence). V was clipped by 0 bases and J by 5 bases; unmatched bases: 15. This CDR3 is built from 18 residues. Written as DNA, the CDR3 is TGTGCCTGGAGTGTAATGGGGGAAGGACAGGGGGACCCGTATGGCTACACCTTC. Translating gives CAWSVMGEGQGDPYGYTF.

CDR3 DNA: TGTGCCAGCAGCTGGGACTTGTACAATGAGCAGTTCTTC. Translating gives CASSWDLYNEQFF. V is TRBV5-5 and J is TRBJ2-1, with D possibly matching TRBD2 (6 bases). This CDR3 is 13 amino acids long. Germline lookup yields CDR1 SGHKS and CDR2 YYEKEE (reference sequence). The ends were cut back, 3 bases at V and 4 bases at J, with 8 bases in the middle.

CDR3 loop: CASSEAAGGGYTF. The CDR3 DNA sequence: TGTGCCAGCAGTGAAGCGGCAGGGGGTGGCTACACCTTC. The chain carries TRBV2 and TRBJ1-2; 7 nucleotides agree with TRBD1. With V trimmed by 0 bases and J by 7 bases, 2 bases remained unmatched. The CDR3 is 13 residues long. Looked up from germline, CDR1 is SNHLY and CDR2 is FYNNEI.

V and J are TRBV4-2 and TRBJ2-1; D may match TRBD1 or TRBD2 (5 bases each). Germline values: CDR1 LGHNA, CDR2 YNFKEQ. The CDR3 is 14 residues long. Deletions cut 1 base from V and 8 bases from J, with 12 bases between. CDR3 sequence reads: CASSQGGAGDEQFF. As DNA, the CDR3 is TGTGCCAGCAGCCAAGGGGGCGCGGGCGATGAGCAGTTCTTC.

The rearrangement links TRBV29-1 to TRBJ2-5; D ambiguous. There are 13 residues in the CDR3. V was clipped by 4 bases and J by 5 bases, with 14 bases between them. CDR1 is SQVTM, CDR2 ANQGSEA, per germline. CDR3 DNA: TGCAGCGTTGGGTTTGAGGTGTCGGAGACCCAGTACTTC. Encoded protein: CSVGFEVSETQYF.

The chain couples TRBV27 to TRBJ1-5; no clear D. V shed 2 bases and J shed 7 bases, with 9 bases lying between them. This CDR3 region has 13 residues. The germline V gene has CDR1 MNHEY and CDR2 SMNVEV (reference sequence). The CDR3 is CASSLVAGQPQHF. In nucleotides, the CDR3 is TGTGCCAGCAGTTTAGTCGCCGGGCAGCCCCAGCATTTT.

The rearrangement uses TRBV2 and TRBJ2-1; D is undetermined. V gave up 1 base and J gave up 6 bases, with 10 bases separating them. The CDR3 consists of 14 residues. The germline CDR1 and CDR2 sequences are SNHLY and FYNNEI. The CDR3 spells CASSEGRWGNEQFF. For the CDR3, the DNA is TGTGCCAGCAGTGAAGGAAGGTGGGGCAATGAGCAGTTCTTC. Based on the CDR3 plus reference TRBV2 and TRBJ2-1, the full variable domain is EPEVTQTPSHQVTQMGQEVILRCVPISNHLYFYWYRQILGQKVEFLVSFYNNEISEKSEIFDDQFSVERPDGSNFTLKIRSTKLEDSAMYFCASSEGRWGNEQFFGPGTRLTVL.

J is TRBJ1-2 and V is TRBV30, with 8 bases fitting TRBD1. With V trimmed by 5 bases and J by 6 bases, 5 bases remained unmatched. The germline CDR1 and CDR2 sequences are GTSNPN and SVGIG (reference sequence). This CDR3 spans 12 amino acids. For the CDR3, the DNA is TGTGCCTGGGACAGGGGATCGAATGGCTACACCTTC. Translated: CAWDRGSNGYTF. The variable domain in full, completed from reference TRBV30 and TRBJ1-2, reads SQTIHQWPATLVQPVGSPLSLECTVEGTSNPNLYWYRQAAGRGLQLLFYSVGIGQISSEVPQNLSASRPQDRQFILSSKKLLLSDSGFYLCAWDRGSNGYTFGSGTRLTVV.

The chain joins TRBV6-4 to TRBJ2-1; D might be TRBD1 (6 bases). The length of the CDR3 is 16 residues. Trimming cost V 2 bases and J 0 bases, with 11 bases left between them. The germline CDR1 and CDR2 sequences are MRHNA and SNTAGT. The CDR3 reads CASSDPDSRSYNEQFF. CDR3 DNA: TGTGCCAGCAGTGACCCGGACAGTCGCTCCTACAATGAGCAGTTCTTC.

This clone was observed once. V usage is TRBV29-1 and J usage is TRBJ1-1; weak D call: TRBD1 (5 bases). CDR1 SQVTM and CDR2 ANQGSEA come from the germline V gene. This CDR3 region has 13 residues. V dropped 7 bases and J dropped 7 bases, with 19 bases sitting between them. The DNA of the CDR3 is TGCAGCGCCCATCCTGGGGGAAGGGGTGAAGCTTTCTTT. It yields the protein CSAHPGGRGEAFF.

The chain recombines TRBV19 with TRBJ2-7; unclear D gene. The CDR3 runs to 14 residues. Trimming pared 1 base from V and 3 bases from J, leaving 10 bases between. The germline CDR1 and CDR2 sequences are LNHDA and SQIVND (reference sequence). CDR3 nucleotide sequence: TGTGCCAGTAGTATAGGGTTGGGCTACTACGAGCAGTACTTC. This sequence encodes CASSIGLGYYEQYF.

This clone was found once. This sequence joins TRBV2 and TRBJ2-1; the match to TRBD1 covers 9 bases. The CDR3 totals 16 residues. From germline, CDR1 is SNHLY and CDR2 FYNNEI. The V gene end was trimmed by 5 bases and the J gene end by 4 bases; junction bases not matched to a gene: 9. Here the CDR3 reads CASSNPGQGAYNEQFF. The CDR3 DNA sequence: TGTGCCAGCAGTAACCCGGGACAGGGAGCGTACAATGAGCAGTTCTTC.